This TCR beta chain was sequenced in a study of T cells of healthy individuals. This clonotype was observed at least ten times. One entry per CDR3 protein results from TCRdb running MiXCR on the 5' RACE reads. The repertoire holds some 39,000 distinct CDR3 sequences, with 4.5% as singletons. The source of this sequence is a human donor in good health.

CDR3: CASSLAWGAGSYEQYF. The CDR3 region has the DNA TGTGCCAGCAGCTTAGCGTGGGGAGCCGGGTCCTACGAGCAGTACTTC. The chain employs TRBV7-9 and TRBJ2-7; TRBD2 might be the D (5 bases). This CDR3 comprises 16 residues. V was trimmed by 0 bases and J by 1 base, leaving 13 bases between them. The V gene's germline CDR1 is SEHNR and CDR2 FQNEAQ (reference sequence).